This entry lists 13 T cell receptor beta chains sequenced from one sample in a study of T cell clonotyping in hematopoietic cell transplantation. Specified time point: recipient sample about 28 days before transplant, after cytoreduction. Assay: immunoSEQ multiplex PCR; the TCRdb copy retains only in-frame clones and omits some. The sample lists about 18,000 clones; around 86% were seen once. The sample in question was peripheral blood mononuclear cells, obtained before stem cell transplant. The receptors were gathered from a man aged 45-65 years with acute myeloid leukemia. Some clones in this sample may be carry-over from other donors' samples.

The V call is TRBV29-1, the J call TRBJ2-5; D uncertain. V lost 4 bases, J lost 9 bases, and 9 bases lay in between. The CDR3 has 10 residues. Per germline, CDR1 SQVTM and CDR2 ANQGSEA. The CDR3 loop is CSVGLVAQYF. The CDR3 nucleotides read TGCAGCGTTGGACTGGTAGCCCAGTACTTC. Together with reference TRBV29-1 and TRBJ2-5, the CDR3 gives the full variable domain: SAVISQKPSRDICQRGTSLTIQCQVDSQVTMMFWYRQQPGQSLTLIATANQGSEATYESGFVIDKFPISRPNLTFSTLTVSNMSPEDSSIYLCSVGLVAQYFGPGTRLLVL.

The chain carries TRBV2 and TRBJ1-5, with D possibly matching TRBD1 (6 bases). Germline CDR1 SNHLY, CDR2 FYNNEI. The length of the CDR3 is 15 residues. Trimming removed 0 bases at V and 7 bases at J, with 13 bases between. CDR3 amino acids: CASSEALQGWQPQHF. The CDR3 DNA is TGTGCCAGCAGTGAAGCGCTTCAGGGGTGGCAGCCCCAGCATTTT.

This chain joins TRBV4-1 and TRBJ1-4; a possible D gene is TRBD1 (5 bases). With 4 bases removed from V and 7 bases from J, the gap between germline ends came to 19 bases. Germline-derived CDR1 and CDR2 are MGHRA and YSYEKL. CDR3 length: 16 residues. CDR3 coding DNA: TGCGCCAGCAGCCCTTGGGACTGGCGGAGGGGTGAAAAACTGTTTTTT. It yields the protein CASSPWDWRRGEKLFF.

The V and J genes are TRBV7-8 and TRBJ1-1; D is unclear. This CDR3 is built from 15 residues. CDR1 SGHVS and CDR2 FQNEAQ come from the germline V gene. The V end was cut by 0 bases, the J end by 2 bases, with 10 bases between. The CDR3 loop is CASSLASTLNTEAFF. The CDR3 coding sequence is TGTGCCAGCAGCTTAGCTTCAACTCTAAACACTGAAGCTTTCTTT.

The CDR3 DNA reads as TGTGCCAGCAGCCAAGATCGTGAGGAGACCCAGTACTTC. Residues: CASSQDREETQYF. The genes are TRBV4-2 and TRBJ2-5; D unresolved. Germline CDR1 and CDR2: LGHNA and YNFKEQ. This CDR3 is built from 13 residues. The V end was cut by 0 bases, the J end by 5 bases, with 7 bases between.

V gene TRBV6-4 combines with J gene TRBJ1-2; 10 bases are a match to TRBD1. Per germline, CDR1 MRHNA and CDR2 SNTAGT. The CDR3 is 13 residues long. V was clipped by 10 bases and J by 4 bases; unmatched bases: 6. CDR3 residues: CAKPDRGSYGYTF. The DNA for the CDR3 is TGTGCCAAACCGGACAGGGGGAGCTATGGCTACACCTTC.

The chain carries TRBV10-3 and TRBJ1-1; D is uncertain. Germline V CDR1 and CDR2: ENHRY, SYGVKD. V shed 4 bases and J shed 8 bases, with 8 bases lying between them. The CDR3 spans 11 residues. The CDR3 region has the DNA TGTGCCATCAGTGGTACTGGGGAAGCTTTCTTT. This codes for CAISGTGEAFF.

The CDR3 bases are TGTGCCAGCAGCCGGGGGGTGAACACTGAAGCTTTCTTT. Its protein is CASSRGVNTEAFF. V usage is TRBV7-9 and J usage is TRBJ1-1; a weak D match, TRBD1 (5 bases). V was trimmed by 5 bases and J by 0 bases, leaving 7 bases between them. The CDR3 loop spans 13 amino acids. Germline CDR1 is SEHNR and CDR2 is FQNEAQ (reference sequence).

The rearrangement uses TRBV4-1 and TRBJ2-3; possible D gene TRBD2, 6 bases. Germline V lookup: CDR1 MGHRA, CDR2 YSYEKL. CDR3 length equals 16 residues. The ends were cut back, 2 bases at V and 4 bases at J, with 16 bases in the middle. CDR3 sequence: CASSQFTGGGSDTQYF. CDR3 DNA: TGCGCCAGCAGCCAATTTACCGGTGGAGGGTCAGATACGCAGTATTTT.

V and J are TRBV7-8 and TRBJ1-1, with no clear D. V lost 1 base and J lost 1, with 4 bases in between. In germline, CDR1 is SGHVS, CDR2 FQNEAQ. The CDR3 runs to 13 residues. The CDR3 spells CASSLDRNTEAFF. In nucleotides, the CDR3 is TGTGCCAGCAGCTTAGACAGGAACACTGAAGCTTTCTTT.

The chain is built from TRBV29-1 and TRBJ1-2; perhaps TRBD1 as D (5 bases). The CDR3 loop spans 14 amino acids. Germline lookup yields CDR1 SQVTM and CDR2 ANQGSEA. The germline V and J ends were trimmed by 6 bases and 4 bases, with 18 bases remaining between them. CDR3 sequence (DNA): TGCAGCGTCGTTGACCCTCGGGGGATCTATGGCTACACCTTC. Protein product: CSVVDPRGIYGYTF.

This clone was seen just once. The rearrangement uses TRBV11-1 and TRBJ1-1; TRBD1 might be the D (5 bases). Germline V CDR1 and CDR2: SGHAT, FQDESV (reference sequence). The CDR3 is made up of 14 amino acids. The germline V and J ends were trimmed by 4 bases and 1 base, with 10 bases remaining between them. CDR3 nucleotides: TGTGCCAGCAGCTATCCTAGGGGGAACACTGAAGCTTTCTTT. Encoded protein: CASSYPRGNTEAFF.

The chain joins TRBV5-1 to TRBJ2-7; TRBD1 aligns across 8 bases. CDR1 is SGHRS, CDR2 YFSETQ, per germline. This CDR3 has 15 amino acids. The V and J ends lost 0 bases and 3 bases, in that order; junction bases with no gene match: 5. The CDR3 DNA is TGCGCCAGCAGCTTGGTGGCAGGGGGCGGCTACGAGCAGTACTTC. Translation gives CASSLVAGGGYEQYF.